Listed here is a single T cell receptor beta chain. The antigen remains unidentified. Amplification used 60 Vbeta primers and 13 Jbeta primers. Assay used: immunoSEQ multiplex PCR; TCRdb lists only in-frame clones, some missing. Seen here are around 160,000 clones, 80% to 85% observed once, and the top ten hold approximately 4%. The CDR3 has 14 residues. V was cut by 4 bases and J by 2 bases, with 12 bases left in between. The germline CDR1 and CDR2 sequences are SEHNR and FQNEAQ (reference sequence). These data originate in a study of cytomegalovirus exposure and HLA in healthy donors. Study conclusions and caveats: Among TCR beta chains of equal frequency, HLA-associated ones were more clonally expanded in a later analysis. Later analysis associated a missense DCLRE1C variant with TCR beta V- and J-gene trimming.

The sequenced sample was PBMCs. The J gene is TRBJ2-7, the V gene TRBV7-9; a weak D match, TRBD1 (6 bases). The source is a man aged 45-60 years in good health and CMV-seropositive. In DNA, the CDR3 is TGTGCCAGCAGCTCGAGGACAGTTCCCTACGAGCAGTACTTC. Its protein is CASSSRTVPYEQYF.